One sample yielded the 28 T cell receptor beta chains listed below, sequenced in a study of metastatic and nonmetastatic thyroid tumors. No treatment had been given to any patient before thyroid surgery. TCRdb reassembled clones from the PCR reads with MiXCR. The table includes 43,000 or so clones, around 4% detected once. Input material: blood. Receptor source: a female donor with papillary thyroid cancer or a benign thyroid nodule (not recorded which). Some clones in this sample may be carry-over from other donors' samples.

This clone was picked up many times. This sample also contains other DNA sequences that code for the same CDR3. The rearrangement links TRBV19 to TRBJ2-3, with TRBD2 matching over 8 bases. Germline V lookup: CDR1 LNHDA, CDR2 SQIVND (reference sequence). Trimming cost V 1 base and J 5 bases; bases outside gene matches: 8. The CDR3 totals 16 residues. In DNA form, the CDR3 reads TGTGCCAGTAGTATAGGGAGCGGGAGTCTTGTAGATACGCAGTATTTT. Translated: CASSIGSGSLVDTQYF. The complete variable domain, with remaining parts taken from reference TRBV19 and TRBJ2-3, reads DGGITQSPKYLFRKEGQNVTLSCEQNLNHDAMYWYRQDPGQGLRLIYYSQIVNDFQKGDIAEGYSVSREKKESFPLTVTSAQKNPTAFYLCASSIGSGSLVDTQYFGPGTRLTVL.

This clone was recorded at least ten times. The junction and the germline gene differ at one end; a read error may be behind it. CDR3 DNA sequence: TGTGCCAGCAATTACTGGCAGGGGAACAATGAGGCTTTCTTT. Residues: CASNYWQGNNEAFF. The chain joins TRBV6-5 to TRBJ1-1, with D maybe TRBD1 (6 bases). This CDR3 contains 14 residues. CDR1 is MNHEY and CDR2 is SVGAGI in the germline V gene.

This clone turned up a few times. This sequence may be a read error, since a much larger clone differs from it by one base. The V and J genes are TRBV4-1 and TRBJ1-3; TRBD1 is a possible D gene (5 bases). From germline, CDR1 is MGHRA and CDR2 YSYEKL. The CDR3 has 16 amino acids. The CDR3 DNA is TGCGCCAACAGCCAAACGGGACTGACCTCTGGAAACACCATATATTTT. This gives the protein CANSQTGLTSGNTIYF.

This clone was seen at least ten times. The chain combines TRBV6-1 with TRBJ2-1; 8 bases map to TRBD1. Trimming cost V 5 bases and J 1 base; bases outside gene matches: 10. The CDR3 extends over 17 amino acids. Germline CDR1 is MNHNS and CDR2 is SASEGT. CDR3 amino acids: CASSFPGQGLSYNEQFF. DNA of the CDR3: TGTGCCAGCAGTTTTCCAGGACAGGGCTTATCCTACAATGAGCAGTTCTTC.

Comment on this clone: A read error is possible here, since a much larger clone lies one base away. The chain employs TRBV24-1 and TRBJ1-1; 8 positions agree with TRBD1. The CDR3 consists of 13 residues. Unmatched junction bases numbered 6, after V lost 9 bases and J lost 4 bases. Germline-derived CDR1 and CDR2 are KGHDR and SFDVKD. The CDR3 here is CATQDRVGTEAFF. The CDR3 DNA is TGTGCCACCCAGGACAGGGTAGGCACTGAAGCTTTCTTT.

This clone has a count of ten or more. This chain connects TRBV7-2 to TRBJ2-2, with D perhaps matching TRBD1 (6 bases). Deletions cut 5 bases from V and 2 bases from J, with 9 bases between. Germline-derived CDR1 and CDR2 are SGHTA and FQGNSA. CDR3 length: 14 amino acids. CDR3 coding DNA: TGTGCCAGCAGCGGGACAATTAACACCGGGGAGCTGTTTTTT. Translation gives CASSGTINTGELFF. Supplemented by reference TRBV7-2 and TRBJ2-2, the full variable domain reads GAGVSQSPSNKVTEKGKDVELRCDPISGHTALYWYRQSLGQGLEFLIYFQGNSAPDKSGLPSDRFSAERTGGSVSTLTIQRTQQEDSAVYLCASSGTINTGELFFGEGSRLTVL.

This clone was seen repeatedly, ten times or more. The chain employs TRBV7-2 and TRBJ2-3; 11 bases are shared with TRBD2. V gave up 4 bases and J gave up 2 bases; unmatched junction bases: 5. The CDR3 runs to 16 residues. Germline V gene sequence: CDR1 SGHTA, CDR2 FQGNSA. CDR3 sequence: CASSSLAGAVTDTQYF. The CDR3 DNA is TGTGCCAGCAGCTCACTAGCGGGAGCCGTCACAGATACGCAGTATTTT.

This clone was seen at least ten times. Other nucleotide sequences from this sample produce the same CDR3. The rearrangement links TRBV11-2 to TRBJ2-3; D gene uncertain. Trimming shortened V by 4 bases and J by 2 bases, and 4 bases separated the two germline ends. This CDR3 has 12 residues. Per the germline V gene, CDR1 is SGHAT and CDR2 is FQNNGV. This chain's CDR3 is CASSWTTDTQYF. The DNA of the CDR3 is TGTGCCAGCAGCTGGACCACAGATACGCAGTATTTT.

This clone has more than one count but fewer than ten. The chain is built from TRBV6-1 and TRBJ1-1; unclear D gene. Germline loops: CDR1 MNHNS, CDR2 SASEGT. Trimming took 4 bases from V and 3 from J, leaving 15 bases between them. The CDR3 has 15 amino acids. This CDR3 is CASSASSQADTEAFF. The CDR3 bases are TGTGCCAGCAGTGCTTCAAGTCAGGCGGACACTGAAGCTTTCTTT.

The table lists this clone with many counts. The J gene is TRBJ2-5, the V gene TRBV4-2; D may match TRBD1 or TRBD2 (5 bases each). The CDR3 contains 16 residues. V lost 0 bases, J lost 1 base, and 12 bases lay in between. The V gene's germline CDR1 is LGHNA and CDR2 YNFKEQ. The CDR3 nucleotides read TGTGCCAGCAGCCAAGATAAGGTGGGGGTCCAAGAGACCCAGTACTTC. Residues: CASSQDKVGVQETQYF.

This clone was observed many times. Other DNA sequences in this sample translate to the same CDR3. The chain employs TRBV12-3 or TRBV12-4 and TRBJ1-5; no clear D gene. The CDR3 sequence is 13 residues long. V was clipped by 3 bases and J by 1 base, with 4 bases between them. CDR3 protein: CASSFDSNQPQHF. The DNA of the CDR3 is TGTGCCAGCAGTTTTGACAGCAATCAGCCCCAGCATTTT.

The V gene is TRBV6-2 or TRBV6-3, the J gene TRBJ2-6; TRBD2 matches at 8 bases. The CDR3 covers 16 residues. Germline lookup yields CDR1 MNHEY and CDR2 SVGEGT. J was trimmed by 2 bases and V by 5 bases; bases with no gene match: 5. This chain's CDR3 is CASSPRGGAGANVLTF. The CDR3 nucleotides read TGTGCCAGCAGTCCCCGGGGGGGCGCTGGGGCCAACGTCCTGACTTTC.

This clone was found many times. The V call is TRBV6-1, the J call TRBJ1-2, with a weak D call TRBD1 (6 bases). V lost 8 bases to trimming and J lost 4 bases, with 14 bases between them. In germline, CDR1 is MNHNS, CDR2 SASEGT. The CDR3 sequence is 13 residues long. The CDR3 loop is CASRWGGGYGYTF. The CDR3 coding sequence is TGTGCCAGCCGATGGGGGGGCGGCTATGGCTACACCTTC.

This clone has at least ten counts. The chain has TRBV30 and TRBJ1-2, with 12 bases fitting TRBD1. The CDR3 has 11 amino acids. V shed 7 bases and J 12 bases; nucleotides not matched to a gene: 6. Germline V gene sequence: CDR1 GTSNPN, CDR2 SVGIG (reference sequence). The CDR3, as DNA: TGTGCCTCTGGGGACAGGGGGCAGAACACCTTC. Translation: CASGDRGQNTF. Full variable domain (remainder filled in from reference TRBV30 and TRBJ1-2): SQTIHQWPATLVQPVGSPLSLECTVEGTSNPNLYWYRQAAGRGLQLLFYSVGIGQISSEVPQNLSASRPQDRQFILSSKKLLLSDSGFYLCASGDRGQNTFGSGTRLTVV.

Concerning this clone itself: This may stem from a read error, because a much larger clone lies one nucleotide away. V gene TRBV7-9 combines with J gene TRBJ2-7; TRBD2 might be the D (5 bases). The V end was cut by 2 bases, the J end by 4 bases, with 15 bases between. The CDR3 loop spans 15 amino acids. CDR1 is SEHNR, CDR2 FQNEAQ, per germline (reference sequence). The CDR3 protein is CASSLSQRSSYEQYF. Written as DNA, the CDR3 is TGTGCCAGCAGCTTAAGTCAGCGGTCGTCATACGAGCAGTACTTC.

This clone was recorded at least ten times. The chain combines TRBV12-3 or TRBV12-4 with TRBJ2-7, with 8 positions matching TRBD1. The CDR3 sequence is 14 residues long. After removal of 5 bases from V and 3 bases from J, the junction contained 6 bases not matched to a gene. In DNA, the CDR3 is TGTGCCAGCAGTAGACAGGGGACAAGCTACGAGCAGTACTTC. Its translation: CASSRQGTSYEQYF.

In this sample, this clone turned up a few times. At one of its ends the junction is not consistent with the germline gene, which may arise from a read error. The genes are TRBV7-2 and TRBJ1-6, with TRBD1 matching over 7 bases. This CDR3 is built from 18 residues. CDR1 is SGHTA and CDR2 is FQGNSA in the germline V gene. CDR3 DNA: TGTGCCAGCAGCTTTGGGACAGCCTTAAGCTCCTATAATTCACCCCTCCGCTTT. Residues: CASSFGTALSSYNSPLRF.

About this clone itself: One junction end disagrees with the germline gene, perhaps due to a read error. The V call is TRBV12-3 or TRBV12-4, the J call TRBJ1-5; no clear D gene. The CDR3 has 12 residues. CDR3 DNA sequence: TGTGCCAGCAACCCTAGCAATCAGCCCCAGCAATTT. It encodes CASNPSNQPQQF.

The table lists this clone with many counts. The chain joins TRBV5-4 to TRBJ2-3; 10 bases line up with TRBD2. V lost 4 bases to trimming and J lost 3 bases; unmatched junction nucleotides: 8. There are 16 residues in the CDR3. CDR1 is SGHNT and CDR2 is YYREEE in the germline V gene (reference sequence). CDR3 coding DNA: TGTGCCAGCAGCATAAAGCGGGAGGGCCCAACAGATACGCAGTATTTT. This codes for CASSIKREGPTDTQYF.

This clone was observed many times. The chain couples TRBV27 to TRBJ2-7; D may correspond to TRBD1 or TRBD2 (5 bases each). Germline assignment: CDR1 MNHEY and CDR2 SMNVEV (reference sequence). The length of the CDR3 is 13 residues. Trimming took 4 bases from V and 3 from J, leaving 10 bases between them. This CDR3 is CASSSRDDYEQYF. The CDR3 DNA reads as TGTGCCAGCAGTTCCCGGGACGACTACGAGCAGTACTTC.

This clone appeared a few times. The V call is TRBV27, the J call TRBJ1-5, with a tentative D call TRBD1 (5 bases). This CDR3 region has 14 residues. V was trimmed by 3 bases and J by 6 bases, leaving 12 bases between them. Germline CDR1 and CDR2: MNHEY and SMNVEV (reference sequence). The CDR3 bases are TGTGCCAGCAGTTTCGCGGGGGTGGGTCAGCCCCAGCATTTT. This encodes CASSFAGVGQPQHF.

The table lists this clone with many counts. CDR3 loop: CASSRTQGATDTQYF. CDR3 DNA: TGTGCCAGCAGCAGAACGCAGGGGGCGACAGATACGCAGTATTTT. The V gene is TRBV7-6, the J gene TRBJ2-3; 8 bases fit TRBD1. This CDR3 has 15 residues. The germline V gene has CDR1 SGHVS and CDR2 FNYEAQ. V lost 5 bases, J lost 3 bases, and 7 bases stayed unmatched.

This clone was recorded a few times. J is TRBJ1-5 and V is TRBV5-1, with TRBD1 matching over 11 bases. After removal of 3 bases from V and 6 bases from J, the junction contained 2 bases not matched to a gene. The CDR3 consists of 14 residues. Germline lookup yields CDR1 SGHRS and CDR2 YFSETQ. The CDR3 spells CASSSGTGGQPQHF. DNA for the CDR3: TGCGCCAGCAGCTCAGGGACAGGGGGTCAGCCCCAGCATTTT.

This clone has a count of ten or more. The chain joins TRBV7-9 to TRBJ2-7; D is undetermined. Germline CDR1 reads SEHNR; CDR2 reads FQNEAQ (reference sequence). This CDR3 is built from 14 residues. V lost 1 base to trimming and J lost 0 bases, with 7 bases between them. As DNA, the CDR3 is TGTGCCAGCAGCTTAGACTTAAACTCCTACGAGCAGTACTTC. It is translated as CASSLDLNSYEQYF.

This clone appeared many times. The chain couples TRBV12-3 or TRBV12-4 to TRBJ2-7; D may be TRBD1 (5 bases). The CDR3 has 14 amino acids. V was shortened by 0 bases and J by 4 bases, with 10 bases between the two germline ends. This CDR3 reads CASSLAIPGYEQYF. The CDR3 DNA follows: TGTGCCAGCAGTTTAGCGATACCAGGGTACGAGCAGTACTTC.

This clone has just a few counts. The chain joins TRBV12-3 or TRBV12-4 to TRBJ2-7, with 13 bases matching TRBD2. With 6 bases clipped from V and 4 bases from J, the junction kept 6 bases outside the gene matches. The CDR3 runs 15 residues. In DNA, the CDR3 is TGTGCCAGCAGCCAACTAGCGGGGGGGCATTACGAGCAGTACTTC. It encodes CASSQLAGGHYEQYF.

This clone was seen only a few times. The CDR3 reads CASRKSGENQPQHF. CDR3 in DNA: TGTGCCAGCAGAAAATCAGGGGAAAATCAGCCCCAGCATTTT. The chain has TRBV6-1 and TRBJ1-5; possibly TRBD1 for D (6 bases). The CDR3 contains 14 residues. Per germline, CDR1 MNHNS and CDR2 SASEGT. The germline V and J ends were trimmed by 6 bases and 4 bases, with 13 bases remaining between them.

This chain links TRBV9 with TRBJ2-2; D ambiguous. Germline CDR1 and CDR2: SGDLS and YYNGEE. The CDR3 has 14 amino acids. V was cut by 1 base and J by 6 bases, with 10 bases left in between. CDR3 loop: CASSVSPIPGELFF. The DNA of the CDR3 is TGTGCCAGCAGCGTATCCCCTATCCCCGGGGAGCTGTTTTTT.